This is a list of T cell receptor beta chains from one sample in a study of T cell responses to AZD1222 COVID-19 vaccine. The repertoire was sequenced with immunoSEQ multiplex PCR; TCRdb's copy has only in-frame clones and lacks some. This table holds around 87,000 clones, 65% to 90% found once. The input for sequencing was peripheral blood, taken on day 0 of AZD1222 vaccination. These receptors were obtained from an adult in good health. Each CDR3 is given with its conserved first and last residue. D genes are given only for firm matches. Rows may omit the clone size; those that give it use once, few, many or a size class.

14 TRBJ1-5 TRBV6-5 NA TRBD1 CASSPGTGVQPQHF TGTGCCAGCAGTCCCGGGACAGGGGTTCAGCCCCAGCATTTT
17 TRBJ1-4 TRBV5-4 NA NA CASSPAGTEATNEKLFF TGTGCCAGCAGCCCGGCAGGGACCGAAGCAACTAATGAAAAACTGTTTTTT
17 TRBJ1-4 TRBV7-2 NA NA CASSGRTERGANEKLFF TGTGCCAGCAGCGGACGGACAGAAAGAGGAGCTAATGAAAAACTGTTTTTT
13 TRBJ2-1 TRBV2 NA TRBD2 CARGTSGGGEQFF TGTGCCAGAGGGACTAGCGGGGGTGGTGAGCAGTTCTTC
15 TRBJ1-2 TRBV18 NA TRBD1 CASSPLDRGGYGYTF TGTGCCAGCTCACCCTTGGACAGGGGTGGCTATGGCTACACCTTC
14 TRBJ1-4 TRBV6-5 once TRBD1 CASSAGTGGEKLFF TGTGCCAGCAGCGCCGGGACAGGGGGGGAAAAACTGTTTTTT
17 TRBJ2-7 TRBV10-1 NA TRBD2 CASTHRLAGTGEYEQYF TGCGCCAGCACCCACAGACTAGCGGGGACCGGGGAATACGAGCAGTACTTC
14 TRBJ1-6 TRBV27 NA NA CASSSGVRHSPLHF TGTGCCAGCAGTTCCGGGGTTCGTCATTCACCCCTCCACTTT
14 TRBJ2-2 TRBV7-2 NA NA CASSLGTNTGELFF TGTGCCAGCAGCTTAGGGACCAACACCGGGGAGCTGTTTTTT
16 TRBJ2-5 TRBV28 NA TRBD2 CASSATGSGGLETQYF TGTGCCAGCAGTGCGACGGGTAGCGGGGGGTTGGAGACCCAGTACTTC
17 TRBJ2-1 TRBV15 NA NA CATSRGRSRASGNEQFF TGTGCCACCAGCAGAGGGAGGAGCAGGGCAAGTGGAAATGAGCAGTTCTTC
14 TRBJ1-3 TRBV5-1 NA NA CASSAGDSGNTIYF TGCGCCAGCAGCGCGGGGGACTCTGGAAACACCATATATTTT
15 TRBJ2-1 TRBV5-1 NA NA CASSLASSSYNEQFF TGCGCCAGCAGCTTGGCTTCGAGCTCCTACAATGAGCAGTTCTTC
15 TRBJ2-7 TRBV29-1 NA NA CSVNDRGGSLDEQYF TGCAGCGTCAATGACAGGGGCGGGAGTTTGGACGAGCAGTACTTC
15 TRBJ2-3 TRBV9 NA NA CASSVLGGRTDTQYF TGTGCCAGCAGCGTACTCGGGGGCCGAACAGATACGCAGTATTTT
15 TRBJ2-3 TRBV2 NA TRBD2 CASTGLAGSTDTQYF TGTGCCAGCACCGGACTAGCGGGGAGCACAGATACGCAGTATTTT
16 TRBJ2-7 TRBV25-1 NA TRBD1 CASSEYRQGSGYEQYF TGTGCCAGCAGTGAATACCGACAGGGATCCGGCTACGAGCAGTACTTC
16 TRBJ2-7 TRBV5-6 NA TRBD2 CASSFRTSGASYEQYF TGTGCCAGCAGCTTTAGGACTAGCGGGGCCTCCTACGAGCAGTACTTC
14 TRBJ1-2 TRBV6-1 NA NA CASSEDRDYYGYTF TGTGCCAGCAGTGAAGACAGGGACTACTATGGCTACACCTTC
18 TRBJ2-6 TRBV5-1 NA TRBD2 CASSLTSGDSSGANVLTF TGCGCCAGCAGCTTAACTAGCGGGGATAGCTCTGGGGCCAACGTCCTGACTTTC
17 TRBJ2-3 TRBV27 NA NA CASSLRADRVFTDTQYF TGTGCCAGCAGTTTAAGGGCCGACAGAGTGTTCACAGATACGCAGTATTTT
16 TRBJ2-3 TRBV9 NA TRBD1 CASSVAGQHLTDTQYF TGTGCCAGCAGCGTAGCGGGACAGCATCTGACAGATACGCAGTATTTT
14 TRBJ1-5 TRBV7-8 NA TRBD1 CASSPRTGTQPQHF TGTGCCAGCAGCCCCAGGACAGGGACTCAGCCCCAGCATTTT
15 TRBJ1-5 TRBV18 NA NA CASSLTQGSGQPQHF TGTGCCAGCTCACTCACTCAGGGGAGCGGACAGCCCCAGCATTTT
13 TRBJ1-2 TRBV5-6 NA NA CASSSGTRDGYTF TGTGCCAGCAGCTCCGGGACAAGGGATGGCTACACCTTC
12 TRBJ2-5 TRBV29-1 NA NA CSVGHNQETQYF TGCAGCGTTGGACACAACCAAGAGACCCAGTACTTC
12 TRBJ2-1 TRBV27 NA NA CASSYFGNEQFF TGTGCCAGCAGTTACTTTGGCAATGAGCAGTTCTTC
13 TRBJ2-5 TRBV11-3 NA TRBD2 CASRAGGSETQYF TGTGCCAGCAGAGCGGGGGGGTCAGAGACCCAGTACTTC
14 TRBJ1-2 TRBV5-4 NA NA CASSLPDGNYGYTF TGTGCCAGCAGCTTGCCGGACGGAAACTATGGCTACACCTTC